These 8 T cell receptor beta chains were sequenced from one sample in a study of cytomegalovirus exposure and HLA in healthy donors. The PCR contained 60 Vbeta and 13 Jbeta primers. Repertoires were generated with immunoSEQ multiplex PCR, while TCRdb's copy carries only in-frame clones and drops some. This sample carries approximately 150,000 clones, approximately 84% of them seen once, and the ten largest clones take 7%. Source material: PBMCs. All receptors come from a woman aged 40 to 50 in good health and CMV-seropositive.

This chain joins TRBV28 and TRBJ1-6; a weak D match, TRBD1 (5 bases). V was cut by 5 bases and J by 13 bases, with 15 bases left in between. The germline CDR1 and CDR2 sequences are MDHEN and SYDVKM. The CDR3 runs to 13 residues. The CDR3 region has the DNA TGTGCCAGCAGTGAGATCGGGGGTCGGCCCCTCCACTTT. Translating it yields CASSEIGGRPLHF.

The chain is built from TRBV9 and TRBJ2-7, with D tentatively TRBD2 (5 bases). CDR1 SGDLS and CDR2 YYNGEE come from the germline V gene. CDR3 length: 17 amino acids. The V and J ends lost 0 bases and 0 bases respectively, with 16 bases between them. CDR3 in amino acids: CASSVGTSGMYSYEQYF. The CDR3 DNA sequence: TGTGCCAGCAGCGTAGGGACCTCCGGGATGTACTCCTACGAGCAGTACTTC.

The chain combines TRBV7-9 with TRBJ2-5; D possibly corresponds to TRBD2 (5 bases). The end of the DNA aligns better with TRBJ2-7, so the J call may be wrong. Germline loops: CDR1 SEHNR, CDR2 FQNEAQ (reference sequence). The CDR3 spans 15 residues. The CDR3 coding sequence is TGTGCCAGCAGGCACAAAACCGGGAAAATCTACGAGCAGTACTTC. Translated, it gives CASRHKTGKIYEQYF.

This chain uses TRBV9 with TRBJ2-7, with 10 bases that match TRBD1. The CDR3 consists of 14 residues. Germline V gene data show CDR1 as SGDLS and CDR2 as YYNGEE. J was trimmed by 5 bases and V by 2 bases; bases with no gene match: 4. CDR3 DNA sequence: TGTGCCAGCAGCGTGGACAGGGGGGACGACGAGCAGTACTTC. Translated, it gives CASSVDRGDDEQYF.

V gene TRBV28 combines with J gene TRBJ1-3; 7 bases map to TRBD1. This CDR3 spans 15 amino acids. After removal of 3 bases from V and 1 base from J, the junction contained 3 bases not matched to a gene. Germline-derived CDR1 and CDR2 are MDHEN and SYDVKM. CDR3 sequence: CASSLQTGSGNTIYF. Written as DNA, the CDR3 is TGTGCCAGCAGTTTGCAGACAGGGTCTGGAAACACCATATATTTT. The variable domain in full, with the rest retrieved from reference TRBV28 and TRBJ1-3, is DVKVTQSSRYLVKRTGEKVFLECVQDMDHENMFWYRQDPGLGLRLIYFSYDVKMKEKGDIPEGYSVSREKKERFSLILESASTNQTSMYLCASSLQTGSGNTIYFGEGSWLTVV.

This chain connects TRBV27 to TRBJ2-3; D may be TRBD2 (6 bases). V gave up 6 bases and J gave up 0 bases, with 13 bases separating them. This CDR3 region has 15 residues. Germline assignment: CDR1 MNHEY and CDR2 SMNVEV (reference sequence). The CDR3 DNA is TGTGCCAGCAGATACGGGACTCTAAGCACAGATACGCAGTATTTT. Protein: CASRYGTLSTDTQYF.

The V gene is TRBV15, the J gene TRBJ2-1, with D perhaps TRBD2 (7 bases). Trimming stripped 6 bases from V and 4 bases from J, with 13 bases between. The CDR3 is 14 residues long. The germline V gene encodes CDR1 LNHNV and CDR2 YYDKDF (reference sequence). The CDR3 protein is CATRGGVTYNEQFF. The CDR3 coding sequence is TGTGCCACCAGAGGGGGGGTTACATACAATGAGCAGTTCTTC.

This chain connects TRBV11-2 to TRBJ2-3; TRBD2 might be the D (6 bases). The CDR3 is made up of 16 amino acids. Between the trimmed V and J ends, which lost 1 base and 4 bases, there was a span of 15 bases. CDR1 is SGHAT, CDR2 FQNNGV, per germline. CDR3 nucleotide sequence: TGTGCCAGCAGCTTAGGGGGAGGCGGGTGGGCAGATACGCAGTATTTT. Protein: CASSLGGGGWADTQYF.